This T cell receptor beta chain was captured in a study of technical replicates of blood from several donors. Using immunoSEQ multiplex PCR, the repertoire was profiled, and TCRdb retains in-frame clones only, with some absent. The table includes 80,000 to 95,000 clones, around 96% detected once. The V segment lost 4 bases and the J segment 2 bases; nucleotides outside the gene matches: 5. The CDR3 sequence is 14 residues long. The germline V gene has CDR1 SGHRS and CDR2 YFSETQ. Source material: T cells isolated from PBMCs. The source of this sequence is a human donor in good health. The chain uses TRBV5-1 and TRBJ1-1; 7 bases fit TRBD1. The CDR3 DNA sequence: TGCGCCAGCAGCACGGGACAGCCAAACACTGAAGCTTTCTTT. Protein product: CASSTGQPNTEAFF.